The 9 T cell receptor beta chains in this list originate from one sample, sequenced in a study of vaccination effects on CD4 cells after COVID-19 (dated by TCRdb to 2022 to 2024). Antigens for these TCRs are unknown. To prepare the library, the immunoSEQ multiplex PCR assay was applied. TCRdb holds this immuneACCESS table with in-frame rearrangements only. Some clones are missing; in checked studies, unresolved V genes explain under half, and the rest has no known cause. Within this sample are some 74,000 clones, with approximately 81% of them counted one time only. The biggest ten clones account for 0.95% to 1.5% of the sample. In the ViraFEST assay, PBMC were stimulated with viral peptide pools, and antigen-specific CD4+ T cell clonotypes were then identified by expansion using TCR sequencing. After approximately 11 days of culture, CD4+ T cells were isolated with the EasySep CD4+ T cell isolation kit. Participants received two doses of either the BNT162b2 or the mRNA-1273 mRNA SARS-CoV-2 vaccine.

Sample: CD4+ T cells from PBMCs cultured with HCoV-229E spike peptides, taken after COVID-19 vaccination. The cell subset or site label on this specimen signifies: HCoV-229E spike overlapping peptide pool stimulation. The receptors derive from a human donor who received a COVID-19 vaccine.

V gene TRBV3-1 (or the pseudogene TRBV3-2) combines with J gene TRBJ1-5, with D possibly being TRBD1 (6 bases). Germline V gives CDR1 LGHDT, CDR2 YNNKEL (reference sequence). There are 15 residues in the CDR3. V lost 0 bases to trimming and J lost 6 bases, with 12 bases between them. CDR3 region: CASSQDAGAGQPQHF. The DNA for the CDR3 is TGTGCCAGCAGCCAAGATGCGGGGGCGGGTCAGCCCCAGCATTTT.

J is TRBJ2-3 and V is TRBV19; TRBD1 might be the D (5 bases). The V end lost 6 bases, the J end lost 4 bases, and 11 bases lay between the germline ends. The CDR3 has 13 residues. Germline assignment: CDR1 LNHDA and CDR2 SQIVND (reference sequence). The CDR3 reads CASSLLGADTQYF. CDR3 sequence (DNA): TGTGCCAGTAGCCTTCTAGGGGCAGATACGCAGTATTTT.

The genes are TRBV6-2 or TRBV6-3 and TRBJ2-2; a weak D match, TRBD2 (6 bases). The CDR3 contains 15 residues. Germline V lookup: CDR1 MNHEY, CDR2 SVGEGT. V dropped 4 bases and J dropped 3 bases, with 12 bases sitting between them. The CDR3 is CASSFGGSYTGELFF. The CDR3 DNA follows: TGTGCCAGCAGTTTTGGGGGGTCGTACACCGGGGAGCTGTTTTTT.

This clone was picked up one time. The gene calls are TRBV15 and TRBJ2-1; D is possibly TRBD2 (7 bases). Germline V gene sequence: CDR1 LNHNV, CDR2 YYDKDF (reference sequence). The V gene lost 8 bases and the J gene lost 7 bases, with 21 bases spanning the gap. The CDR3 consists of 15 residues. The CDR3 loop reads CATVPRRGLPNEQFF. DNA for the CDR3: TGTGCCACCGTCCCCCGGCGGGGGCTCCCTAATGAGCAGTTCTTC.

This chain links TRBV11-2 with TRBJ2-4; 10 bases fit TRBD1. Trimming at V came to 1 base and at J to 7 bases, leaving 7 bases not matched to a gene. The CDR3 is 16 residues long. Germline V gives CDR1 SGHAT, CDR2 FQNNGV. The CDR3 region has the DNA TGTGCCAGCAGCTTAGTTTGGACAGGGGGGGTCAACATTCAGTACTTC. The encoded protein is CASSLVWTGGVNIQYF. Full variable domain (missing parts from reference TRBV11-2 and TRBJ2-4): EAGVAQSPRYKIIEKRQSVAFWCNPISGHATLYWYQQILGQGPKLLIQFQNNGVVDDSQLPKDRFSAERLKGVDSTLKIQPAKLEDSAVYLCASSLVWTGGVNIQYFGAGTRLSVL.

The CDR3 DNA sequence: TGTGCCACCAGTAACCGGGACAGGGGAGCCGGGGAGCTGTTTTTT. Translated, it gives CATSNRDRGAGELFF. V usage is TRBV24-1 and J usage is TRBJ2-2; 10 positions agree with TRBD1. CDR3 length equals 15 residues. The germline gives CDR1 KGHDR, CDR2 SFDVKD. V lost 6 bases to trimming and J lost 6 bases; unmatched junction nucleotides: 6.

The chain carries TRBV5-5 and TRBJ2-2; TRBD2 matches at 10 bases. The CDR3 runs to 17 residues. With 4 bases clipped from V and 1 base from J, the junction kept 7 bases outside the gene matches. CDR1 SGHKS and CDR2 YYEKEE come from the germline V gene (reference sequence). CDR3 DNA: TGTGCCAGCAGCCAGTTGGGACTAGCGATGAACACCGGGGAGCTGTTTTTT. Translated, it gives CASSQLGLAMNTGELFF.

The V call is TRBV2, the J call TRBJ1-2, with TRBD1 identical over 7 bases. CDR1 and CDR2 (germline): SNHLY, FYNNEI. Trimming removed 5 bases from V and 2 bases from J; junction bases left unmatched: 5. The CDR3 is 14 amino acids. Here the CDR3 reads CASSRQGGNYGYTF. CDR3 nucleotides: TGTGCCAGCAGTAGACAGGGAGGGAACTATGGCTACACCTTC.

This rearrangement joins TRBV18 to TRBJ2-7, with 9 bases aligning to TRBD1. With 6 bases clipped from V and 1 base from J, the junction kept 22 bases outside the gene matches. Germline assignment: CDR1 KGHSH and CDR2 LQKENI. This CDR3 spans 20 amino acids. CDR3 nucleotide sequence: TGTGCCAGCTCTCGGGACAGGGTCCGTTTTGTGTTTGAATTATCCTACGAGCAGTACGTC. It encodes CASSRDRVRFVFELSYEQYV.